This T cell receptor beta chain was identified in a study of persistence of HIV-infected CD4 T cells. Points on this clone: Its cognate antigen is unknown.

The CDR3 contains 14 residues. Per the germline V gene, CDR1 is MNHNY and CDR2 is SVGAGI (reference sequence). V was cut by 9 bases and J by 6 bases, with 15 bases left in between. The immunoSEQ assay was version 4, run in survey mode. Profiled with immunoSEQ multiplex PCR; TCRdb holds only in-frame clones, not every one. The table records tens of thousands of clones, about 88% of them present only once. Cells were stimulated nonspecifically with anti-CD3/anti-CD28 magnetic beads. Sorting selected CD4+ T cells upregulating both CD40 ligand and CD69. The chain recombines TRBV6-6 with TRBJ1-6; TRBD1 is a possible D gene (5 bases). The source material was CD4+ T cells sorted from PBMCs after roughly 20-hour stimulation, sampled from a patient who received antiretroviral therapy. The TCR comes from an adult woman with HIV who was CMV-seropositive. The CDR3 loop reads CASNRGERNSPLHF. The CDR3 DNA sequence: TGTGCCAGTAACCGAGGGGAGCGTAATTCACCCCTCCACTTT.